The 5 T cell receptor beta chains reported below all come from one sample, sequenced in a study of T cells in Graves' hyperthyroidism and ophthalmopathy (dated by TCRdb to about 2019). Library preparation was by multiplex PCR. Instrument used: Illumina HiSeq 2000. The TCR beta CDR3 regions were amplified from RNA transcripts. For the first round of RT-PCR on the TCR CDR3, the HTBI primer set was used together with the Qiagen OneStep RT-PCR kit. TCRdb ran its own pipeline on the public reads, namely fastp trimming at Q25 and MiXCR clone calling, and kept in-frame beta chains. Rows with one shared CDR3 protein collapse into an entry with the most common genes and DNA. The sample data list about 700,000 distinct CDR3 sequences, and 12% to 15% of these were observed just once. The ten largest clones take up roughly a tenth of the sample. Source material: blood. These receptors came from a woman aged 18 to 35 with Graves' hyperthyroidism.

This chain joins TRBV6-2 or TRBV6-3 and TRBJ1-1, with D tentatively TRBD1 (5 bases). Germline assignment: CDR1 MNHEY and CDR2 SVGEGT. This CDR3 has 16 amino acids. Trimming removed 3 bases from V and 0 bases from J, with 14 bases in between. This CDR3 is CASSYHPDRLNTEAFF. The CDR3 DNA follows: TGTGCCAGCAGTTATCACCCCGACAGATTGAACACTGAAGCTTTCTTT.

This clonotype was detected only a few times. The chain combines TRBV27 with TRBJ2-2; D is ambiguous. This CDR3 has 13 amino acids. V lost 3 bases and J 6 bases, leaving 8 bases between the germline ends. CDR1 and CDR2 (germline): MNHEY, SMNVEV (reference sequence). The CDR3: CASSLVSPGELFF. The CDR3 region has the DNA TGTGCCAGCAGTTTGGTGTCACCCGGGGAGCTGTTTTTT.

This clonotype has at least ten counts. This rearrangement joins TRBV7-2 to TRBJ2-7; tentative D call: TRBD1 (5 bases). This CDR3 has 15 amino acids. The V and J ends lost 4 bases and 0 bases respectively, with 13 bases between them. The germline gives CDR1 SGHTA, CDR2 FQGNSA. The CDR3 loop is CASSSQATLSYEQYF. The CDR3 DNA follows: TGTGCCAGCAGCTCACAGGCGACCCTCTCCTACGAGCAGTACTTC.

Points on this clonotype: Compared with germline, one end of the junction differs, possibly owing to a read error. This chain connects TRBV5-1 to TRBJ1-3; D might be TRBD1 (5 bases). This CDR3 is built from 12 residues. In germline, CDR1 is SGHRS, CDR2 YFSETQ. The CDR3 protein is CASSLEAGRFNF. DNA for the CDR3: TGCGCCAGCAGCCTCGAAGCAGGGCGCTTTAATTTT.

Comments on this clonotype: A much larger clone differs from this one at a single base, so this may be a read error. This rearrangement joins TRBV30 to TRBJ1-1; D possibly corresponds to TRBD1 (5 bases). The CDR3 runs 14 residues. Germline CDR1 is GTSNPN and CDR2 is SVGIG (reference sequence). The V gene lost 0 bases and the J gene lost 4 bases, with 12 bases spanning the gap. CDR3 sequence reads: CAWSVRGVLTEAFF. CDR3 sequence (DNA): TGTGCCTGGAGTGTACGAGGGGTCCTCACTGAAGCTTTCTTT.